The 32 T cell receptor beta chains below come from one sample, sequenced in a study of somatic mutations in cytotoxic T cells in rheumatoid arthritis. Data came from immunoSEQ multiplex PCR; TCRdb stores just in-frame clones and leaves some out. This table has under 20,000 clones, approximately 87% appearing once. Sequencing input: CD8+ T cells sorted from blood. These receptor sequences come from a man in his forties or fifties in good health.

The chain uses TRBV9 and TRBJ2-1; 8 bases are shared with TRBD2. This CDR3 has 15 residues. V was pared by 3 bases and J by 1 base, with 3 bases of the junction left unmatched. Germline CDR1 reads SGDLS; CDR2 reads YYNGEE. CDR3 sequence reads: CASSGTSSSYNEQFF. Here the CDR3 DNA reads TGTGCCAGCAGCGGGACTAGCTCATCCTACAATGAGCAGTTCTTC.

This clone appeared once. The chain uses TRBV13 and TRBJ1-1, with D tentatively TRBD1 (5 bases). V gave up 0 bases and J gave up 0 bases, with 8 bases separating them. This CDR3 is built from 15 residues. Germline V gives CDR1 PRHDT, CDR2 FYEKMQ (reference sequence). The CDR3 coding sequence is TGTGCCAGCAGCTTAGGCGGACACATGAACACTGAAGCTTTCTTT. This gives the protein CASSLGGHMNTEAFF.

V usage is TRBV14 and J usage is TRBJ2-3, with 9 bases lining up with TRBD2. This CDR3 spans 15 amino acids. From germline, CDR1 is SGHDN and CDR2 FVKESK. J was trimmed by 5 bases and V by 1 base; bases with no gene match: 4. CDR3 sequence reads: CASSQAGLAIDTQYF. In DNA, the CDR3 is TGTGCCAGCAGCCAAGCGGGACTAGCTATAGATACGCAGTATTTT.

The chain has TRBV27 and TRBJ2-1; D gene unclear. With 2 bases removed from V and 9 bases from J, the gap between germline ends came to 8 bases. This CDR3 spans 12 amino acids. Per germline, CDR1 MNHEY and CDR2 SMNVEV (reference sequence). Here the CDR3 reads CASSLMGSEQFF. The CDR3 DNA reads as TGTGCCAGCAGTTTAATGGGCAGTGAGCAGTTCTTC.

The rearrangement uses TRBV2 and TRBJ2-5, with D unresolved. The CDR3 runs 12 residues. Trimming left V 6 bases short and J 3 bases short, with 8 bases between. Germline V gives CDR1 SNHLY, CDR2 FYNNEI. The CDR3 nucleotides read TGTGCCAGCAGATACACCGAAGAGACCCAGTACTTC. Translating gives CASRYTEETQYF. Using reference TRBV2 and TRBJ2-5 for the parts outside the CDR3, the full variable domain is EPEVTQTPSHQVTQMGQEVILRCVPISNHLYFYWYRQILGQKVEFLVSFYNNEISEKSEIFDDQFSVERPDGSNFTLKIRSTKLEDSAMYFCASRYTEETQYFGPGTRLLVL.

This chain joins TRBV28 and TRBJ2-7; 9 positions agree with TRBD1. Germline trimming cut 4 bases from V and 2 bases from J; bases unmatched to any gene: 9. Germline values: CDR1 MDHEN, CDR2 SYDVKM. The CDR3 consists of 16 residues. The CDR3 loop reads CASSSQTGGSPYEQYF. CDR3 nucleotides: TGTGCCAGCAGTTCCCAGACAGGGGGGTCCCCCTACGAGCAGTACTTC.

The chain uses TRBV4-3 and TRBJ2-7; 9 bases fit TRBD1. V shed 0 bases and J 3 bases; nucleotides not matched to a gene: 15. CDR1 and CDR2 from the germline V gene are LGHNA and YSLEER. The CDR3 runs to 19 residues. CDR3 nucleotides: TGCGCCAGCAGCCAAGATATAGTCGTTGGAGGACAGGGGATCTACGAGCAGTACTTC. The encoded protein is CASSQDIVVGGQGIYEQYF.

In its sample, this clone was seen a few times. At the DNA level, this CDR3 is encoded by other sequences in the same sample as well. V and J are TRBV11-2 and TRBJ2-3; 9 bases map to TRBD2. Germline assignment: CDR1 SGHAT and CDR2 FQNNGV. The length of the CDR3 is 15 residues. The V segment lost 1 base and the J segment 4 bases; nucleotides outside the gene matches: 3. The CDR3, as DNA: TGTGCCAGCAGCTTAGGGGCGGGAGGGCCAGATACGCAGTATTTT. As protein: CASSLGAGGPDTQYF.

The DNA for the CDR3 is TGCGCCAGCAGCCAAGTTTGGTCTCAGGGGCAGCCCCAGCATTTT. Its translation: CASSQVWSQGQPQHF. This chain joins TRBV4-3 and TRBJ1-5; TRBD1 is a possible D gene (6 bases). V was cut by 1 base and J by 7 bases, with 14 bases left in between. The germline CDR1 and CDR2 sequences are LGHNA and YSLEER. The CDR3 is 15 amino acids.

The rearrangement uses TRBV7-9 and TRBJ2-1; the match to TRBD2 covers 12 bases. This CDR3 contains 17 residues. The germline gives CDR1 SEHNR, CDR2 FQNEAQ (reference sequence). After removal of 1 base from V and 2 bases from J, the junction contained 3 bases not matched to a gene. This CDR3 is CASSLEGLAGPYNEQFF. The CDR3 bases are TGTGCCAGCAGCTTAGAGGGACTAGCGGGCCCCTACAATGAGCAGTTCTTC.

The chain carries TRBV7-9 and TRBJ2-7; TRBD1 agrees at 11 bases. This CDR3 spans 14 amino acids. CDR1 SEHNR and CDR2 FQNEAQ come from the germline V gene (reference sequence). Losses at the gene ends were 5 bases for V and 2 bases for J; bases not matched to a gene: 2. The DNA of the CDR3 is TGTGCCAGCAGCCCGGACAGGGGGCCCTACGAGCAGTACTTC. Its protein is CASSPDRGPYEQYF. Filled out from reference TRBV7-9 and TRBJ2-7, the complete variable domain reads DTGVSQNPRHKITKRGQNVTFRCDPISEHNRLYWYRQTLGQGPEFLTYFQNEAQLEKSRLLSDRFSAERPKGSFSTLEIQRTEQGDSAMYLCASSPDRGPYEQYFGPGTRLTVT.

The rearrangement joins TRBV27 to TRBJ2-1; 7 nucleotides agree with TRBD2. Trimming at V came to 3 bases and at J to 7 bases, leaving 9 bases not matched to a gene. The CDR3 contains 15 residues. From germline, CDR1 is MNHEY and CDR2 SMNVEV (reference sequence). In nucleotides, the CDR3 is TGTGCCAGCAGTTTCCGCGGGAGAAGGTTAAATGAGCAGTTCTTC. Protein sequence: CASSFRGRRLNEQFF.

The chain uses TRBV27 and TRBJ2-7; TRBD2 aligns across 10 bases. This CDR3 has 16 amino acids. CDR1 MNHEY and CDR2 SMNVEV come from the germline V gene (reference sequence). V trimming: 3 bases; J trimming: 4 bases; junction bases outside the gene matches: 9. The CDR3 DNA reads TGTGCCAGCAGTTTCTCCTCTAGCGGGAGAACATACGAGCAGTACTTC. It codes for CASSFSSSGRTYEQYF.

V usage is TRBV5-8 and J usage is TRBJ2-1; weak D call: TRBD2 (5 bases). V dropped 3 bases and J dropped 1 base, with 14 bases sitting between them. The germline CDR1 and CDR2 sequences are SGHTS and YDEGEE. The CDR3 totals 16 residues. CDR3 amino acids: CASSSDPGWSYNEQFF. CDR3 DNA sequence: TGTGCCAGCAGCTCCGACCCGGGATGGTCCTACAATGAGCAGTTCTTC. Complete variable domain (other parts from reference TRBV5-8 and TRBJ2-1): EAGVTQSPTHLIKTRGQQATLRCSPISGHTSVYWYQQALGLGLQFLLWYDEGEERNRGNFPPRFSGRQFPNYSSELNVNALELEDSALYLCASSSDPGWSYNEQFFGPGTRLTVL.

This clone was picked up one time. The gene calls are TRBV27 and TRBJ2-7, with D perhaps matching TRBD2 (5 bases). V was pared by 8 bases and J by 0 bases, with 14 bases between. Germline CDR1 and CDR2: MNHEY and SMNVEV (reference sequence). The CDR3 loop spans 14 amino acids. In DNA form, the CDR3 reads TGTGCCAGCTCCCTAGGAGCGGACTCCTACGAGCAGTACTTC. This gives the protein CASSLGADSYEQYF.

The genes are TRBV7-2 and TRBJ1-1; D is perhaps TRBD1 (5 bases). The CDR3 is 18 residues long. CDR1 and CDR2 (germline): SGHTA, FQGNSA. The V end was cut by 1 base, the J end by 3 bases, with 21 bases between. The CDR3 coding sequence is TGTGCCAGCAGCTTAGATCCCCTTGGCCAGGGCTTCGACACTGAAGCTTTCTTT. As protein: CASSLDPLGQGFDTEAFF.

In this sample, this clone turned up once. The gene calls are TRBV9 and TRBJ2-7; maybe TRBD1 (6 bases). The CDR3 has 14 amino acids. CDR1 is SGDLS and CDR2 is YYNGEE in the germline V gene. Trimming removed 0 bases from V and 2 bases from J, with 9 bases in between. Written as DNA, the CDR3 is TGTGCCAGCAGCGTAGAGGACAGCCCCTACGAGCAGTACTTC. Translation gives CASSVEDSPYEQYF.

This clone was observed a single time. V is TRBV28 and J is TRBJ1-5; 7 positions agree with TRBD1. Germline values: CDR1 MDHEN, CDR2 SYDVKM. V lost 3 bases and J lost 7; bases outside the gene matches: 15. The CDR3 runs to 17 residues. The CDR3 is CASSFYRTGAPGQPQHF. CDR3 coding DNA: TGTGCCAGCAGTTTTTACCGCACAGGGGCCCCTGGGCAGCCCCAGCATTTT.

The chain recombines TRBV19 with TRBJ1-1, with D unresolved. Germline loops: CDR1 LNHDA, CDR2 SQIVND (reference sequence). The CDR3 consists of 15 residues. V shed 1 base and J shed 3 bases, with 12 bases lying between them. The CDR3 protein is CASSIAQLKDTEAFF. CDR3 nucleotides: TGTGCCAGTAGTATAGCCCAGCTCAAGGACACTGAAGCTTTCTTT.

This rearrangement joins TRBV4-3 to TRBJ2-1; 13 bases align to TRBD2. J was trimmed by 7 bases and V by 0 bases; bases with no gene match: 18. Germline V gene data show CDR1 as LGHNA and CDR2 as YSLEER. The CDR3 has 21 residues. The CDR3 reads CASSQDQLTSGRLSGINEQFF. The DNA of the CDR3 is TGCGCCAGCAGCCAAGATCAGTTGACTAGCGGGAGGTTAAGTGGGATAAATGAGCAGTTCTTC.

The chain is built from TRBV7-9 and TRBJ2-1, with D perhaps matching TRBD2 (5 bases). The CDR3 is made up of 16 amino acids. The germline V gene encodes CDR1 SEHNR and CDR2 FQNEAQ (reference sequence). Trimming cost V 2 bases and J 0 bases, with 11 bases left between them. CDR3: CASSLPDYPSYNEQFF. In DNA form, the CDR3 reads TGTGCCAGCAGCTTACCCGACTATCCCTCCTACAATGAGCAGTTCTTC.

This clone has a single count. The CDR3 loop reads CASSKRDAAFF. CDR3 nucleotide sequence: TGTGCCAGCAGCAAACGGGATGCAGCTTTCTTT. This sequence joins TRBV5-6 and TRBJ1-1; D is uncertain. CDR3 length equals 11 residues. Trimming left V 4 bases short and J 10 bases short, with 11 bases between. CDR1 SGHDT and CDR2 YYEEEE come from the germline V gene.

CDR3 nucleotide sequence: TGTGCCAGCAGCTCCGGGACAGGGGGCATTAGGACTGAAGCTTTCTTT. Amino acids: CASSSGTGGIRTEAFF. The gene calls are TRBV5-4 and TRBJ1-1; 12 bases match TRBD1. Germline CDR1 and CDR2: SGHNT and YYREEE (reference sequence). V was clipped by 3 bases and J by 5 bases; unmatched bases: 8. The CDR3 has 16 residues.

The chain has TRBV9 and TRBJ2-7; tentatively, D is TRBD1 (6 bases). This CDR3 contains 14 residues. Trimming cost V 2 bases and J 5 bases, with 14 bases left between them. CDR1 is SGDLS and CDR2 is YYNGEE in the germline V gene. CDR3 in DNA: TGTGCCAGCAGCGTTGATAACAGGGCAAACGAGCAGTACTTC. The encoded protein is CASSVDNRANEQYF.

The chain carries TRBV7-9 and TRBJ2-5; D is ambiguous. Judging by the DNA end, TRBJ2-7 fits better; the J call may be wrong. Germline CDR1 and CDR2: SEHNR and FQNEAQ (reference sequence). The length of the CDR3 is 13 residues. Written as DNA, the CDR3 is TGTGCCAGCAGCTTAGGAGTGACCTACGAGCAGTACTTC. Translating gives CASSLGVTYEQYF.

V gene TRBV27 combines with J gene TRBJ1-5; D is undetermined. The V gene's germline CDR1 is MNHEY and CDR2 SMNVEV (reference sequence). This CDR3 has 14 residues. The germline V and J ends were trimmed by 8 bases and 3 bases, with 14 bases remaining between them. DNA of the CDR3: TGTGCCAGCGGTCAAGGTTTCTTCAATCAGCCCCAGCATTTT. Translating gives CASGQGFFNQPQHF.

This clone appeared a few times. CDR3 loop: CASSQDGSSGSNEQYF. The CDR3 DNA follows: TGTGCCAGCAGCCAAGACGGATCTAGCGGGAGTAACGAGCAGTACTTC. The chain is built from TRBV4-2 and TRBJ2-7; 10 bases are a match to TRBD2. The CDR3 spans 16 residues. Trimming removed 0 bases from V and 5 bases from J; junction bases left unmatched: 7. Germline assignment: CDR1 LGHNA and CDR2 YNFKEQ.

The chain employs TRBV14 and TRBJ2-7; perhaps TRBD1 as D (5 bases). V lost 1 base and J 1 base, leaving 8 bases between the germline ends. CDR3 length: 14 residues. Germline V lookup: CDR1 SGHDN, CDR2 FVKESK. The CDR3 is CASSQVDSSYEQYF. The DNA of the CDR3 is TGTGCCAGCAGCCAAGTAGACAGTTCCTACGAGCAGTACTTC.

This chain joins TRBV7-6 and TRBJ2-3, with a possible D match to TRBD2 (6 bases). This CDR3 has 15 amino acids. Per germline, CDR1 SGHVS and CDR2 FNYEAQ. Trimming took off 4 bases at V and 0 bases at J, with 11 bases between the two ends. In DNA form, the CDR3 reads TGTGCCAGCAGCTCCGACGGGGGAAGCACAGATACGCAGTATTTT. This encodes CASSSDGGSTDTQYF.

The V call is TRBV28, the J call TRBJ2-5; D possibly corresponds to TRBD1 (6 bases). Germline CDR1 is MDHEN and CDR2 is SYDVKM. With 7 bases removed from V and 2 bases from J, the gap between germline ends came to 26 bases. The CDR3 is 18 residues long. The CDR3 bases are TGTGCCAGCACCTCTTGGGGACACGGGACAAGACCTCAAGAGACCCAGTACTTC. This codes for CASTSWGHGTRPQETQYF.

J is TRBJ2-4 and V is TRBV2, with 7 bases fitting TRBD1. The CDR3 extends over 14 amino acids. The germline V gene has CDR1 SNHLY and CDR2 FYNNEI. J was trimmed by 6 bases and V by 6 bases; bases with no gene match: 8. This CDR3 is CASSPRAGGNIQYF. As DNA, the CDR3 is TGTGCCAGCAGCCCACGGGCAGGGGGAAACATTCAGTACTTC.

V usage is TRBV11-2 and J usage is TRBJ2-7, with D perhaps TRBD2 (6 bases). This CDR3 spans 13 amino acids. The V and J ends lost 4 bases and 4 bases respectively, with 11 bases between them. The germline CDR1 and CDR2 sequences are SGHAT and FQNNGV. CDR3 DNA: TGTGCCAGCAGCTCGGGACTGGGATACGAGCAGTACTTC. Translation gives CASSSGLGYEQYF.